Below, 6 T cell receptor beta chains from the same sample are listed, as sequenced in a study of immune cell composition in non-small cell lung cancer. The table came from immunoSEQ multiplex PCR; TCRdb's copy has only in-frame clones and leaves some out. This table has roughly 8,100 clones, under 80% appearing once. Normal lung was taken at the farthest possible site, at least 3 cm from tumour. Sequenced: non-adjacent lung tissue. The receptors shown here come from a human donor with non-small cell lung cancer.

This clone has a handful of counts. The chain carries TRBV7-9 and TRBJ1-6; the D gene is possibly TRBD1 (5 bases). Germline V gene data show CDR1 as SEHNR and CDR2 as FQNEAQ (reference sequence). This CDR3 is built from 13 residues. V was shortened by 4 bases and J by 6 bases, with 7 bases between the two germline ends. The CDR3 protein is CASSSGVNSPLHF. The CDR3, as DNA: TGTGCCAGCAGCTCGGGGGTTAATTCACCCCTCCACTTT. Full variable domain (remainder filled in from reference TRBV7-9 and TRBJ1-6): DTGVSQNPRHKITKRGQNVTFRCDPISEHNRLYWYRQTLGQGPEFLTYFQNEAQLEKSRLLSDRFSAERPKGSFSTLEIQRTEQGDSAMYLCASSSGVNSPLHFGNGTRLTVT.

This sequence joins TRBV4-2 and TRBJ1-4; 9 bases map to TRBD1. The germline V gene encodes CDR1 LGHNA and CDR2 YNFKEQ. The CDR3 consists of 16 residues. With 3 bases clipped from V and 2 bases from J, the junction kept 4 bases outside the gene matches. CDR3 loop: CASSQGQGGTNEKLFF. The CDR3 DNA is TGTGCCAGCAGCCAGGGACAGGGTGGGACTAATGAAAAACTGTTTTTT.

The chain has TRBV5-4 and TRBJ2-7; 8 bases match TRBD2. The V gene's germline CDR1 is SGHNT and CDR2 YYREEE (reference sequence). This CDR3 is built from 15 residues. The J segment lost 5 bases and the V segment lost 2 bases, leaving 9 bases of the junction unmatched. The CDR3 DNA is TGTGCCAGCAGCTTATACGCGGGGGGCGGGGACGAGCAGTACTTC. Translation: CASSLYAGGGDEQYF. Complete variable domain (other parts from reference TRBV5-4 and TRBJ2-7): ETGVTQSPTHLIKTRGQQVTLRCSSQSGHNTVSWYQQALGQGPQFIFQYYREEENGRGNFPPRFSGLQFPNYSSELNVNALELDDSALYLCASSLYAGGGDEQYFGPGTRLTVT.

The V gene is TRBV4-3, the J gene TRBJ2-4; 10 bases are shared with TRBD2. V shed 0 bases, J shed 2 bases, and the junction held 16 bases outside the gene matches. The CDR3 loop spans 21 amino acids. The germline CDR1 and CDR2 sequences are LGHNA and YSLEER. The DNA of the CDR3 is TGCGCCAGCAGCCAAGATTTATGGACTAGCGGTCCTGCCGGGACCAAAAACATTCAGTACTTC. Encoded protein: CASSQDLWTSGPAGTKNIQYF.

The genes are TRBV7-9 and TRBJ2-2; possible D gene TRBD1, 7 bases. The CDR3 is 15 residues long. The germline V and J ends were trimmed by 5 bases and 4 bases, with 14 bases remaining between them. Germline CDR1 SEHNR, CDR2 FQNEAQ (reference sequence). CDR3 coding DNA: TGTGCCAGCAGCCCGCGGGACAGTAGCACCGGGGAGCTGTTTTTT. Protein: CASSPRDSSTGELFF.

The rearrangement uses TRBV5-1 and TRBJ1-6; 7 positions agree with TRBD1. The J segment lost 9 bases and the V segment lost 4 bases, leaving 10 bases of the junction unmatched. This CDR3 comprises 15 residues. From germline, CDR1 is SGHRS and CDR2 YFSETQ. The CDR3 reads CASSTETGSGSPLHF. The CDR3 DNA is TGCGCCAGCAGCACGGAGACAGGGTCGGGTTCACCCCTCCACTTT.